These 21 T cell receptor beta chains were all obtained from the same sample, sequenced in a study of PD-1 blockade in classical Hodgkin lymphoma. Time point defined: cycle 4 day 1 (C4D1), after five to seven weeks of nivolumab. Each of the patients experienced relapse following autologous stem cell transplantation, and their brentuximab vedotin exposure differed. Clones were read by immunoSEQ multiplex PCR, and TCRdb kept only the in-frame ones, dropping some. The table has about 60,000 clones, around 94% seen once. The sample here was peripheral blood mononuclear cells (PBMCs), taken before the fourth cycle of nivolumab. Receptors originate from a human donor with classical Hodgkin lymphoma.

The chain is built from TRBV7-6 and TRBJ2-7, with a weak D call TRBD2 (5 bases). Trimming cost V 0 bases and J 2 bases, with 11 bases left between them. The CDR3 extends over 15 amino acids. Germline V gives CDR1 SGHVS, CDR2 FNYEAQ. The CDR3 sequence is CASSLAGGGPYEQYF. The CDR3 DNA reads TGTGCCAGCAGCTTAGCAGGAGGAGGCCCCTACGAGCAGTACTTC.

The chain carries TRBV6-5 and TRBJ1-5, with D hard to call. Trimming pared 2 bases from V and 1 base from J, leaving 6 bases between. The germline V gene has CDR1 MNHEY and CDR2 SVGAGI. CDR3 length: 14 residues. CDR3 residues: CASSYAGSNQPQHF. Written as DNA, the CDR3 is TGTGCCAGCAGTTACGCGGGGAGCAATCAGCCCCAGCATTTT.

The chain uses TRBV10-1 and TRBJ2-1; perhaps TRBD1 as D (8 bases). The CDR3 covers 15 residues. Trimming stripped 10 bases from V and 0 bases from J, with 16 bases between. Germline CDR1 is WNHNN and CDR2 is SYGVQD (reference sequence). The CDR3 here is CATGGQASSYNEQFF. For the CDR3, the DNA is TGCGCCACGGGGGGACAGGCGAGCTCCTACAATGAGCAGTTCTTC.

The chain employs TRBV5-1 and TRBJ2-1; TRBD2 aligns across 14 bases. Germline lookup yields CDR1 SGHRS and CDR2 YFSETQ. The CDR3 spans 17 residues. Germline trimming cut 2 bases from V and 8 bases from J; bases unmatched to any gene: 9. Written as DNA, the CDR3 is TGCGCCAGCAGCTTATTTGGGACTAGCGGGAGAATCGATGAGCAGTTCTTC. Protein: CASSLFGTSGRIDEQFF.

This clone appeared a few times. The V gene is TRBV4-1, the J gene TRBJ2-7; 14 bases agree with TRBD2. CDR3 size: 17 residues. The trim removed 4 bases at V and 0 bases at J, leaving 5 bases unmatched. Per the germline V gene, CDR1 is MGHRA and CDR2 is YSYEKL. The DNA of the CDR3 is TGCGCCAGCAGCCGGGGACTAGCGGGGGACAGCTCCTACGAGCAGTACTTC. Translated: CASSRGLAGDSSYEQYF.

The gene calls are TRBV2 and TRBJ2-2, with D possibly TRBD2 on 5 matching bases. Germline V gene sequence: CDR1 SNHLY, CDR2 FYNNEI. The CDR3 spans 17 residues. V shed 5 bases and J shed 0 bases, with 16 bases lying between them. This CDR3 is CASSFRTYQTNTGELFF. Here the CDR3 DNA reads TGTGCCAGCAGTTTTAGGACTTACCAGACGAACACCGGGGAGCTGTTTTTT.

This chain uses TRBV6-5 with TRBJ2-7, with D maybe TRBD1 (6 bases). There are 15 residues in the CDR3. Germline CDR1 reads MNHEY; CDR2 reads SVGAGI. V dropped 0 bases and J dropped 2 bases, with 11 bases sitting between them. The CDR3 is CASSYSRGATYEQYF. The CDR3, as DNA: TGTGCCAGCAGTTACTCCAGGGGAGCCACCTACGAGCAGTACTTC.

This rearrangement joins TRBV18 to TRBJ1-4; no reliable D call. In germline, CDR1 is KGHSH, CDR2 LQKENI. This CDR3 has 18 residues. Between the trimmed V and J ends, which lost 6 bases and 0 bases, there was a span of 20 bases. Here the CDR3 reads CASSRNSQRSTTNEKLFF. Here the CDR3 DNA reads TGTGCCAGCTCCCGGAACAGCCAAAGGAGCACAACTAATGAAAAACTGTTTTTT. The entire variable domain, with the rest obtained from reference TRBV18 and TRBJ1-4, is as follows: NAGVMQNPRHLVRRRGQEARLRCSPMKGHSHVYWYRQLPEEGLKFMVYLQKENIIDESGMPKERFSAEFPKEGPSILRIQQVVRGDSAAYFCASSRNSQRSTTNEKLFFGSGTQLSVL.

DNA of the CDR3: TGTGCCAGTGTGGGGGTCCTGAACACTGAAGCTTTCTTT. Translation gives CASVGVLNTEAFF. The J gene is TRBJ1-1, the V gene TRBV19, with a weak D call TRBD1 (5 bases). Trimming left V 8 bases short and J 0 bases short, with 10 bases between. Per germline, CDR1 LNHDA and CDR2 SQIVND (reference sequence). CDR3 length: 13 amino acids.

This clone was recorded once. The V and J genes are TRBV6-1 and TRBJ1-5; tentative D call: TRBD1 (5 bases). The V and J ends lost 3 bases and 4 bases respectively, with 10 bases between them. The germline V gene encodes CDR1 MNHNS and CDR2 SASEGT. The CDR3 has 14 residues. The CDR3 sequence: CASSDGGTNQPQHF. The CDR3 coding sequence is TGTGCCAGCAGTGATGGGGGGACTAATCAGCCCCAGCATTTT.

This chain connects TRBV27 to TRBJ2-7; D not certain. The germline CDR1 and CDR2 sequences are MNHEY and SMNVEV (reference sequence). Trimming took 0 bases from V and 2 from J, leaving 14 bases between them. The CDR3 loop spans 16 amino acids. CDR3 residues: CASSLSPSVEAYEQYF. CDR3 bases: TGTGCCAGCAGTTTATCTCCCTCGGTAGAGGCCTACGAGCAGTACTTC.

V gene TRBV19 combines with J gene TRBJ2-1, with 7 bases that match TRBD2. V was clipped by 3 bases and J by 2 bases; unmatched bases: 7. The CDR3 contains 16 residues. CDR1 is LNHDA and CDR2 is SQIVND in the germline V gene (reference sequence). The CDR3 DNA follows: TGTGCCAGTAGTATCGGCCATAGCGGGCCCTACAATGAGCAGTTCTTC. This codes for CASSIGHSGPYNEQFF.

V gene TRBV4-1 combines with J gene TRBJ1-5; 7 nucleotides line up with TRBD1. V lost 0 bases, J lost 0 bases, and 11 bases stayed unmatched. CDR1 and CDR2 (germline): MGHRA, YSYEKL. CDR3 length: 19 residues. DNA for the CDR3: TGCGCCAGCAGCCAAGACCTGAGACAGGGAGCCTATAGCAATCAGCCCCAGCATTTT. Its translation is CASSQDLRQGAYSNQPQHF.

The gene calls are TRBV5-6 and TRBJ2-3; TRBD1 is a possible D gene (5 bases). CDR1 and CDR2 (germline): SGHDT, YYEEEE. V dropped 2 bases and J dropped 0 bases, with 10 bases sitting between them. The CDR3 has 15 residues. The DNA of the CDR3 is TGTGCCAGCAGCTTCTGGGGCGGCAGCACAGATACGCAGTATTTT. Protein product: CASSFWGGSTDTQYF.

The rearrangement uses TRBV28 and TRBJ1-2, with D possibly matching TRBD1 (5 bases). The V and J ends lost 3 bases and 0 bases respectively, with 8 bases between them. The CDR3 length is 14 residues. Germline V gene lookup returns CDR1 MDHEN and CDR2 SYDVKM. As DNA, the CDR3 is TGTGCCAGCAGTTTTGGGGGAGCTAACTATGGCTACACCTTC. Translated, it gives CASSFGGANYGYTF.

The gene calls are TRBV27 and TRBJ2-7; D may be TRBD1 or TRBD2 (5 bases each). CDR1 is MNHEY, CDR2 SMNVEV, per germline (reference sequence). With 9 bases removed from V and 2 bases from J, the gap between germline ends came to 8 bases. This CDR3 is 11 amino acids long. The CDR3 bases are TGTGCCAGTGGGACCCCCTACGAGCAGTACTTC. Its protein product is CASGTPYEQYF.

The chain joins TRBV19 to TRBJ2-1; D may be TRBD2 (6 bases). The CDR3 has 12 residues. V was trimmed by 3 bases and J by 7 bases, leaving 7 bases between them. CDR1 is LNHDA, CDR2 SQIVND, per germline (reference sequence). DNA for the CDR3: TGTGCCAGTAGTATTGGGGGGAATGAGCAGTTCTTC. Translated: CASSIGGNEQFF.

The gene calls are TRBV6-6 and TRBJ2-2; 13 bases fit TRBD2. This CDR3 spans 15 amino acids. V lost 6 bases to trimming and J lost 6 bases; unmatched junction nucleotides: 4. Germline V gene data show CDR1 as MNHNY and CDR2 as SVGAGI (reference sequence). The CDR3 protein is CASRQGLAGSGELFF. The CDR3 DNA reads TGTGCCAGCAGACAGGGACTAGCGGGATCCGGGGAGCTGTTTTTT.

V and J are TRBV29-1 and TRBJ2-7; D is uncertain. Germline V gives CDR1 SQVTM, CDR2 ANQGSEA. CDR3 length: 12 residues. Trimming took off 1 base at V and 2 bases at J, with 6 bases between the two ends. The CDR3 bases are TGCAGCGTTGAAGGGATAACCTACGAGCAGTACTTC. Translation: CSVEGITYEQYF.

The chain employs TRBV21-1 and TRBJ2-3. TRBV21-1 is described as a pseudogene. This CDR3 is 17 amino acids long. The CDR3 protein is CASSKALRGAYTDTQYF. The CDR3 DNA is TGTGCCAGCAGCAAAGCGCTTAGGGGGGCCTACACAGATACGCAGTATTTT.

The gene calls are TRBV11-1 and TRBJ1-1; D ambiguous. This CDR3 contains 13 residues. The V end lost 5 bases, the J end lost 4 bases, and 11 bases lay between the germline ends. The germline V gene has CDR1 SGHAT and CDR2 FQDESV (reference sequence). The CDR3 nucleotides read TGTGCCAGCAGCCCAAACTACGCCACTGAAGCTTTCTTT. It specifies CASSPNYATEAFF.